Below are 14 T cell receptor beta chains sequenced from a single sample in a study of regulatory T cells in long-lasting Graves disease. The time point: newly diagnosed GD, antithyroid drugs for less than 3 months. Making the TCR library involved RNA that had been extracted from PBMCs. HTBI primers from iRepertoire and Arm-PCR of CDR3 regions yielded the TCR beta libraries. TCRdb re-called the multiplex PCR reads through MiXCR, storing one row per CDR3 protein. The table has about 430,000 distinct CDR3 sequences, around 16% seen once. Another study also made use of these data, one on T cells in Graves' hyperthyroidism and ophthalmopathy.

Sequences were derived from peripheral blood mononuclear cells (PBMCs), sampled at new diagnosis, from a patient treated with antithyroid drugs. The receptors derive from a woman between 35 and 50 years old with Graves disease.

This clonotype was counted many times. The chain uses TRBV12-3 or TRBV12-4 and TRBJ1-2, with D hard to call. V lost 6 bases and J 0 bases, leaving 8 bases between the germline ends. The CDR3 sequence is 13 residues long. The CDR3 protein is CASSEITNYGYTF. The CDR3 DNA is TGTGCCAGCAGCGAGATTACTAACTATGGCTACACCTTC.

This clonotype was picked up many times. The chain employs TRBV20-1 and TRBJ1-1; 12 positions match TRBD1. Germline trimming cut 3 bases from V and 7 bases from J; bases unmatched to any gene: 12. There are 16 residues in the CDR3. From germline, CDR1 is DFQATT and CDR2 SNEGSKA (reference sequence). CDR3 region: CSASAGTGGGRGEAFF. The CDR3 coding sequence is TGCAGTGCTAGTGCGGGGACAGGGGGCGGACGGGGTGAAGCTTTCTTT.

CDR3 in amino acids: CASNPNRGRGNNEQFF. DNA of the CDR3: TGTGCCAGCAACCCCAACAGGGGGCGCGGAAACAATGAGCAGTTCTTC. This rearrangement joins TRBV6-1 to TRBJ2-1; 9 nucleotides line up with TRBD1. V was clipped by 7 bases and J by 5 bases; unmatched bases: 12. The germline gives CDR1 MNHNS, CDR2 SASEGT. CDR3 length equals 16 residues.

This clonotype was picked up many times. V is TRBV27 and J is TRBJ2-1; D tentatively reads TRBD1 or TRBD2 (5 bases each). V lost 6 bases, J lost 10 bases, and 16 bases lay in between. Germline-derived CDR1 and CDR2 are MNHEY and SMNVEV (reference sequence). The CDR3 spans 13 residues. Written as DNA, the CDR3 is TGTGCCAGCAGCCTGGGACGCAAGATAGAGCAGTTCTTC. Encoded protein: CASSLGRKIEQFF.

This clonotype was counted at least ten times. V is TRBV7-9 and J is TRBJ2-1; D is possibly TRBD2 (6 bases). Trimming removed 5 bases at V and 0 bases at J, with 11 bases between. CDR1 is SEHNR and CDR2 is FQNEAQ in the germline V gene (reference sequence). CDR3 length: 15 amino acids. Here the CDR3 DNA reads TGTGCCAGCAGCCTTAGCGGCACCTCCTACAATGAGCAGTTCTTC. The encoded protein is CASSLSGTSYNEQFF.

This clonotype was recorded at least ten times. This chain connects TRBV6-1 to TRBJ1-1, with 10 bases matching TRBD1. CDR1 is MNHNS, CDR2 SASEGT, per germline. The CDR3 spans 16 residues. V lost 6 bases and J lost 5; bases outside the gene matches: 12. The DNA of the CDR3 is TGTGCCAGCAGACCAGGACAGGGGGAGAAGTTAACTGAAGCTTTCTTT. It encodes CASRPGQGEKLTEAFF.

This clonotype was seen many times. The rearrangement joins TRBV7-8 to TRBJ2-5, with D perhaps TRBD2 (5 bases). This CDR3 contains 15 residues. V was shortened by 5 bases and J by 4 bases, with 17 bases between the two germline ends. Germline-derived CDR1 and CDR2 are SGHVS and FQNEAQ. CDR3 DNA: TGTGCCAGCAGCCCGAAGCGGCTCGACCCAGAGACCCAGTACTTC. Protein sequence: CASSPKRLDPETQYF.

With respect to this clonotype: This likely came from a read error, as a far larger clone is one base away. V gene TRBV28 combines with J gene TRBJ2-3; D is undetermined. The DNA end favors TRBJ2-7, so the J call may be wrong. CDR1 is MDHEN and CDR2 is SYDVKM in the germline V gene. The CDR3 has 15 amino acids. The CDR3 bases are TGTGCCAGCAGCTTAGAATTGGACCTAGTGAGCGAGCAGTACTTC. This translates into CASSLELDLVSEQYF.

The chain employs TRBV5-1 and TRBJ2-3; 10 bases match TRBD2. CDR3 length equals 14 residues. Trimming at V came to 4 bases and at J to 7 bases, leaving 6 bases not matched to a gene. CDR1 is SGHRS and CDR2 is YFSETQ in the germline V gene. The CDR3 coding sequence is TGCGCCAGCAGCCACGGGACTAGCGAATATACGCAGTATTTT. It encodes CASSHGTSEYTQYF.

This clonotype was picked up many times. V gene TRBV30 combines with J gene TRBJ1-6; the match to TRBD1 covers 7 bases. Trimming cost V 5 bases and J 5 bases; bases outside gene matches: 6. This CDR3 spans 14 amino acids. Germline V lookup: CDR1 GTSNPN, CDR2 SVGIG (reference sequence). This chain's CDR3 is CAWVDRVDNSPLHF. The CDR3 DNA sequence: TGTGCCTGGGTCGACAGGGTGGATAATTCACCCCTCCACTTT.

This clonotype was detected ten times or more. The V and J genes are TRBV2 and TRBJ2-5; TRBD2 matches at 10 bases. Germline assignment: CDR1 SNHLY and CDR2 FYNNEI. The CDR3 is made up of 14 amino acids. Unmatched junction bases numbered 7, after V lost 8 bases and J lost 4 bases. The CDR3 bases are TGTGCCAGCCAGTTGGCTAGCGGGAGAGAGACCCAGTACTTC. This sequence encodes CASQLASGRETQYF. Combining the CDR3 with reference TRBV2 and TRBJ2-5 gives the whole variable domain EPEVTQTPSHQVTQMGQEVILRCVPISNHLYFYWYRQILGQKVEFLVSFYNNEISEKSEIFDDQFSVERPDGSNFTLKIRSTKLEDSAMYFCASQLASGRETQYFGPGTRLLVL.

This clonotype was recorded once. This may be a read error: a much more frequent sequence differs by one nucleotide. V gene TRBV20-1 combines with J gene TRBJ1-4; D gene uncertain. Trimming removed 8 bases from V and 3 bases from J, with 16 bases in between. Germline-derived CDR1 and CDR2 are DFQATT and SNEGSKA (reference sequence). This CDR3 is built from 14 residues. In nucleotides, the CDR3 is TGCAGTTCTGCCCGCAGGAGAGCTAATGAAAAACTGTTTTTT. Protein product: CSSARRRANEKLFF.

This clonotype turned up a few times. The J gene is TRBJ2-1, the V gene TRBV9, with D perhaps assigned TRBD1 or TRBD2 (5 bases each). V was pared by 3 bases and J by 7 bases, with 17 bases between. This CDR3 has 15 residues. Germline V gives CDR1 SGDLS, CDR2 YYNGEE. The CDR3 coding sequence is TGTGCCAGCAGCGGCGAAGTGGGACCAACGAATGAGCAGTTCTTC. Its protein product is CASSGEVGPTNEQFF.

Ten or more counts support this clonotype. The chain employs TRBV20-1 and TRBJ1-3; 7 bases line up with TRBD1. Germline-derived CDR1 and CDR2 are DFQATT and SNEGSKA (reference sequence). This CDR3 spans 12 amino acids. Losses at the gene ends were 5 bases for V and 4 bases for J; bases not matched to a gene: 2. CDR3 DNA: TGCAGTGCTGAGGGGGCGGGAAACACCATATATTTT. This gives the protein CSAEGAGNTIYF.